These T cell receptor beta chains were read from a single sample in a study of T-cell memory formation after mild COVID-19. TCRdb called the 5' RACE reads again in MiXCR, with one record for every CDR3 protein. Here the sample spans approximately 170,000 distinct CDR3 sequences, 13% being singletons. Sequenced sample: PBMCs or a T cell subset sorted from them (not recorded which). The receptors derive from a man aged 18 to 35 who had mild COVID-19 (a few samples of this study predate the infection). Cell type and time point are not known. Each CDR3 is given with its conserved first and last residue. D genes are given only for firm matches. For some rows the clone size is stated as once, few or many, or as a class when expanded; others skip it.

v_call	d_call	j_call	clone_size	cdr3_aa	cdr3_nt
TRBV5-5	.	TRBJ1-6	few	CASSLEGSGNSPLHF	TGTGCCAGCAGCTTAGAGGGGTCGGGGAATTCACCCCTCCACTTT
TRBV24-1	.	TRBJ1-2	.	CATSDGGRPYGYTF	TGTGCCACCAGTGACGGGGGGCGCCCCTATGGCTACACCTTC
TRBV12-3/TRBV12-4	.	TRBJ1-5	.	CASSFGQGLNQPQHF	TGTGCCAGCAGTTTTGGGCAGGGGCTGAATCAGCCCCAGCATTTT
TRBV7-2	.	TRBJ2-1	few	CASSFSGPTEQFF	TGTGCCAGCAGCTTCTCGGGGCCCACTGAGCAGTTCTTC
TRBV4-1	TRBD1	TRBJ1-6	.	CASSQVSFRGDRDNSPLHF	TGCGCCAGCAGCCAAGTCAGCTTTCGGGGGGACAGGGATAATTCACCCCTCCACTTT
TRBV11-3	TRBD2	TRBJ2-5	.	CASSRSGGFQETQYF	TGTGCCAGCAGCCGGAGCGGGGGCTTCCAAGAGACCCAGTACTTC
TRBV7-2	.	TRBJ2-3	few	CASSSTGGHTDTQYF	TGTGCCAGCAGCTCGACAGGAGGTCATACAGATACGCAGTATTTT
TRBV3-1	TRBD2	TRBJ2-2	.	CASSQQTSGRNTGELFF	TGTGCCAGCAGCCAGCAGACTAGCGGGCGAAACACCGGGGAGCTGTTTTTT
TRBV12-3/TRBV12-4	.	TRBJ1-5	few	CASGLGRAQPQHF	TGTGCCAGCGGGCTAGGAAGGGCTCAGCCCCAGCATTTT
TRBV7-7	.	TRBJ2-5	many	CASSPGTFEETQYF	TGTGCCAGCAGCCCCGGGACTTTCGAAGAGACCCAGTACTTC
TRBV7-2	TRBD1	TRBJ1-6	few	CASSRDRAPSPLHF	TGTGCCAGCAGCCGGGACAGGGCTCCTTCACCCCTCCACTTT
TRBV15	TRBD1	TRBJ1-2	.	CATSTTGAVHGYTF	TGTGCCACCAGTACTACAGGGGCAGTTCACGGCTACACCTTC
TRBV12-3/TRBV12-4	TRBD1	TRBJ1-2	.	CASAPGTAYGYTF	TGTGCCAGCGCCCCGGGGACAGCTTATGGCTACACCTTC
TRBV7-3	.	TRBJ2-1	few	CASSSGGTELYNEQFF	TGTGCCAGCAGCTCTGGAGGGACAGAGCTTTACAATGAGCAGTTCTTC
TRBV5-1	.	TRBJ2-1	.	CASSLVLRGKYNEQFF	TGCGCCAGCAGCTTGGTCTTGAGGGGTAAATACAATGAGCAGTTCTTC
TRBV5-1	.	TRBJ1-2	.	CASSMNPEAGYTF	TGCGCCAGCAGTATGAATCCCGAGGCTGGCTACACCTTC
TRBV9	.	TRBJ1-1	.	CASSATVNTEAFF	TGTGCCAGCAGCGCAACAGTGAACACTGAAGCTTTCTTT
TRBV7-9	TRBD1	TRBJ1-1	.	CASSLQGGEAFF	TGTGCCAGCAGCCTCCAGGGGGGTGAAGCTTTCTTT
TRBV28	.	TRBJ1-3	many	CASSLDGGNTIYF	TGTGCCAGCAGTCTCGACGGAGGAAACACCATATATTTT
TRBV3-1	.	TRBJ1-4	many	CASSHLSGEKLFF	TGTGCCAGCAGCCACTTATCGGGTGAAAAACTGTTTTTT
TRBV5-6	.	TRBJ1-1	.	CASSLTGTTEAFF	TGTGCCAGCAGCCTAACAGGGACCACTGAAGCTTTCTTT
TRBV20-1	TRBD2	TRBJ2-1	.	CSAPRSSGINEQFF	TGCAGTGCTCCGCGGAGTAGCGGGATCAATGAGCAGTTCTTC
TRBV5-1	TRBD2	TRBJ2-1	few	CASSGLAGGSYNEQFF	TGCGCCAGCAGCGGGCTAGCGGGCGGCTCCTACAATGAGCAGTTCTTC
TRBV29-1	.	TRBJ2-2	.	CSVELKVGGTANTGELFF	TGCAGCGTTGAATTAAAGGTGGGAGGGACAGCGAACACCGGGGAGCTGTTTTTT
TRBV7-2	.	TRBJ1-6	many	CASSGQLDSPLHF	TGTGCCAGCAGCGGACAATTAGATTCACCCCTCCACTTT
TRBV5-1	TRBD2	TRBJ2-3	.	CASSTGGSTDTQYF	TGCGCCAGCAGCACGGGGGGGAGCACAGATACGCAGTATTTT